This T cell receptor beta chain was retrieved from a study of blood T cell repertoires in COVID-19. Overall study: Specimens from acute and convalescent COVID-19 originated in the United States, Italy and Spain.

Sequencing used immunoSEQ multiplex PCR; TCRdb keeps in-frame clones, though not all of them. The sample consists of about 120,000 clones, 80% to 90% of them appearing once. This CDR3 is built from 14 residues. Germline lookup yields CDR1 MNHNY and CDR2 SVGAGI (reference sequence). The J segment lost 4 bases and the V segment lost 6 bases, leaving 3 bases of the junction unmatched. The source material was peripheral blood. V gene TRBV6-6 combines with J gene TRBJ2-5; TRBD2 aligns across 12 bases. The origin of this receptor is a woman aged 50 to 60 with acute or convalescent COVID-19. The CDR3, as DNA: TGTGCCAGCAGCGAGACTAGCGGGAGAGAGACCCAGTACTTC. Translation: CASSETSGRETQYF.